This T cell receptor (beta chain) originates from a study of early T cells in non-severe SARS-CoV-2 infection. Across the whole study: RNA in bulk from unsorted whole blood was sequenced, and chains were unpaired.

With regard to this clonotype: This could be a read error, since a much larger clone is one nucleotide away.

From germline, CDR1 is KGHSH and CDR2 LQKENI. The CDR3 contains 13 residues. Tagging with unique molecular identifiers was applied to individual cDNA molecules. Each CDR3 protein gets one entry after TCRdb re-called the 5' RACE reads with MiXCR. The repertoire holds several thousand distinct CDR3 sequences, with about 5% as singletons. The sequenced sample was whole blood. The chain carries TRBV18 and TRBJ2-2; weak D call: TRBD2 (5 bases). The sequence was collected from an adult who was a healthcare worker with PCR-confirmed SARS-CoV-2 infection or an uninfected control (not recorded which). For the CDR3, the DNA is TGTGCCAGCTCAGTCACTTTTACCGGGGAGCTGTCTTTT. The encoded protein is CASSVTFTGELSF.